What follows are 8 T cell receptor beta chains derived from one specimen sequenced in a study of monozygotic twins with inflammatory bowel disease. For each CDR3 protein, TCRdb gives one entry from its re-call of the 5' RACE reads, without DNA. The sample data list 330,000 or so distinct CDR3 sequences. The sequencing sample was made of blood. The source of these receptors is a human donor with ulcerative colitis or Crohn's disease, or a healthy co-twin of an affected twin (not recorded which).

The V call is TRBV4-3, the J call TRBJ2-7. The CDR3 contains 15 residues. The germline gives CDR1 LGHNA, CDR2 YSLEER. This chain's CDR3 is CASSQDLVTPYEQYF.

The chain recombines TRBV30 with TRBJ1-2. CDR3 length equals 13 residues. Germline V gene data show CDR1 as GTSNPN and CDR2 as SVGIG (reference sequence). CDR3 in amino acids: CAWAGGRDYGYTF.

The rearrangement joins TRBV7-6 to TRBJ2-2; TCRdb outputs TRBD1, but without DNA this stays unchecked. The CDR3 has 14 amino acids. Germline V lookup: CDR1 SGHVS, CDR2 FNYEAQ. CDR3 loop: CASSHKSPAGELFF. Using reference TRBV7-6 and TRBJ2-2 for the parts outside the CDR3, the full variable domain is GAGVSQSPRYKVTKRGQDVALRCDPISGHVSLYWYRQALGQGPEFLTYFNYEAQQDKSGLPNDRFSAERPEGSISTLTIQRTEQRDSAMYRCASSHKSPAGELFFGEGSRLTVL.

The chain is built from TRBV4-1 and TRBJ2-7; as DNA is missing, the TRBD1 call by TCRdb cannot be tested. The CDR3 sequence is 17 residues long. Germline CDR1 MGHRA, CDR2 YSYEKL. The CDR3 region is CASSQDRVDRDGYEQYF.

This chain links TRBV27 with TRBJ2-3; TCRdb calls TRBD2, which cannot be checked without DNA. The V gene's germline CDR1 is MNHEY and CDR2 SMNVEV (reference sequence). This CDR3 has 14 residues. CDR3 region: CASSFGLPTDTQYF.

The V call is TRBV25-1, the J call TRBJ2-3; TCRdb lists TRBD1, though no DNA is available to test this call. Looked up from germline, CDR1 is MGHDK and CDR2 is SYGVNS. CDR3 length equals 16 residues. The CDR3 reads CASSARIGQGADTQYF.

The chain combines TRBV5-1 with TRBJ1-4; TCRdb reports TRBD1, a call that lacks DNA to check it against. Germline V CDR1 and CDR2: SGHRS, YFSETQ. The CDR3 covers 15 residues. CDR3 sequence: CASSLDTGPNEKLFF. The whole variable domain, filled in from reference TRBV5-1 and TRBJ1-4, reads KAGVTQTPRYLIKTRGQQVTLSCSPISGHRSVSWYQQTPGQGLQFLFEYFSETQRNKGNFPGRFSGRQFSNSRSEMNVSTLELGDSALYLCASSLDTGPNEKLFFGSGTQLSVL.

The rearrangement joins TRBV11-2 to TRBJ2-5. This CDR3 spans 15 amino acids. Germline V gene data show CDR1 as SGHAT and CDR2 as FQNNGV. CDR3 sequence reads: CASSLEGRGQETQYF.